The 14 T cell receptor beta chains below come from one sample, sequenced in a study of T-cell reconstitution after alpha-beta-depleted transplantation in children. This sample's TCRbeta library carried unique molecular identifier barcodes. TCRdb redid the calling of the PCR reads with MiXCR, one entry per CDR3 protein. The table shows 200,000 or so distinct CDR3 sequences, with about 8.4% occurring only once. This specimen consisted of PBMCs, mostly from graft donor cells, obtained 360 days after TCRalphabeta/CD19-depleted stem cell transplant. The receptors shown here come from a male patient aged 2-9 years who had a stem cell transplant for acute myeloid leukemia, so the T cells may come from the graft donor.

The chain couples TRBV12-3 or TRBV12-4 to TRBJ2-1; 9 nucleotides line up with TRBD2. V trimming: 7 bases; J trimming: 6 bases; junction bases outside the gene matches: 10. This CDR3 has 15 amino acids. The CDR3 DNA follows: TGTGCCAGCACCACTTCTAGCGGGGCCGGCAATGAGCAGTTCTTC. Translation: CASTTSSGAGNEQFF.

The J gene is TRBJ2-7, the V gene TRBV20-1; 10 positions agree with TRBD1. The V gene end was trimmed by 5 bases and the J gene end by 5 bases; junction bases not matched to a gene: 6. CDR3 length equals 13 residues. Germline V gives CDR1 DFQATT, CDR2 SNEGSKA (reference sequence). CDR3 amino acids: CSAEDRGLHEQYF. The CDR3 DNA sequence: TGCAGTGCTGAAGACAGGGGGCTACACGAGCAGTACTTC.

This clonotype came up many times. The gene calls are TRBV12-3 or TRBV12-4 and TRBJ2-3, with D possibly called TRBD1 or TRBD2 (6 bases each). The CDR3 runs to 15 residues. V lost 8 bases to trimming and J lost 2 bases, with 17 bases between them. CDR3 sequence: CASRGGRTITDTQYF. The CDR3 coding sequence is TGTGCCAGCCGAGGGGGGCGGACCATCACAGATACGCAGTATTTT.

This clonotype was observed at least ten times. V usage is TRBV7-3 and J usage is TRBJ2-1, with 7 nucleotides matching TRBD1. The ends lost 0 bases at V and 4 bases at J; junction bases unmatched: 9. This CDR3 comprises 17 residues. Germline V lookup: CDR1 SGHTA, CDR2 FQGTGA. DNA for the CDR3: TGTGCCAGCAGCTTAACGGGACAGAACCCTTTTTACAATGAGCAGTTCTTC. It codes for CASSLTGQNPFYNEQFF.

The chain combines TRBV7-2 with TRBJ2-4; 11 nucleotides align to TRBD2. The CDR3 contains 15 residues. Germline V gives CDR1 SGHTA, CDR2 FQGNSA. V trimming: 2 bases; J trimming: 12 bases; junction bases outside the gene matches: 9. As DNA, the CDR3 is TGTGCCAGCAGCTTACGTATAGCGGGAGGGCCCCCTCAGTACTTC. Translating gives CASSLRIAGGPPQYF.

This clonotype appeared a few times. The J gene is TRBJ2-7, the V gene TRBV2, with 10 positions matching TRBD1. Germline lookup yields CDR1 SNHLY and CDR2 FYNNEI. This CDR3 has 17 residues. V was pared by 2 bases and J by 0 bases, with 7 bases of the junction left unmatched. Here the CDR3 reads CASSERGQGGSSYEQYF. The CDR3 DNA is TGTGCCAGCAGTGAACGTGGACAGGGGGGAAGCTCCTACGAGCAGTACTTC.

The rearrangement joins TRBV12-3 or TRBV12-4 to TRBJ1-5, with 8 bases identical to TRBD1. CDR3 size: 18 residues. V was pared by 4 bases and J by 1 base, with 12 bases of the junction left unmatched. CDR3 amino acids: CASSSGQGGHGSNQPQHF. CDR3 in DNA: TGTGCCAGCAGTTCCGGACAGGGTGGGCACGGGAGCAATCAGCCCCAGCATTTT.

The table lists this clonotype with many counts. The V gene is TRBV7-9, the J gene TRBJ1-5; D is unresolved. Trimming left V 8 bases short and J 0 bases short, with 11 bases between. This CDR3 is 14 amino acids long. Germline V gene lookup returns CDR1 SEHNR and CDR2 FQNEAQ (reference sequence). The CDR3 region is CASGKSYSNQPQHF. CDR3 nucleotide sequence: TGTGCCAGCGGCAAGAGTTATAGCAATCAGCCCCAGCATTTT. The whole variable domain, remainder taken from reference TRBV7-9 and TRBJ1-5, is DTGVSQNPRHKITKRGQNVTFRCDPISEHNRLYWYRQTLGQGPEFLTYFQNEAQLEKSRLLSDRFSAERPKGSFSTLEIQRTEQGDSAMYLCASGKSYSNQPQHFGDGTRLSIL.

This clonotype showed up many times. V and J are TRBV20-1 and TRBJ2-4; 8 positions agree with TRBD1. J lost 0 bases, V lost 5 bases, and 9 bases had no gene match. The CDR3 extends over 16 amino acids. CDR1 is DFQATT and CDR2 is SNEGSKA in the germline V gene (reference sequence). The CDR3, as DNA: TGCAGTGCTGAGGACAGGGAGACCCTAGCCAAAAACATTCAGTACTTC. Translation: CSAEDRETLAKNIQYF.

This clonotype was detected ten times or more. The genes are TRBV12-3 or TRBV12-4 and TRBJ2-3, with 8 bases lining up with TRBD2. The CDR3 sequence is 14 residues long. After removal of 10 bases from V and 7 bases from J, the junction contained 13 bases not matched to a gene. CDR3 in amino acids: CATAPSGRCHTQYF. The DNA of the CDR3 is TGTGCCACCGCCCCGAGCGGGAGATGTCATACGCAGTATTTT.

This clonotype was counted many times. The chain recombines TRBV12-3 or TRBV12-4 with TRBJ2-1, with 8 positions matching TRBD1. The CDR3 is 15 amino acids. J gave up 1 base and V 3 bases, and 2 bases lay outside the gene matches. The CDR3 is CASSFRDRSYNEQFF. In DNA form, the CDR3 reads TGTGCCAGCAGTTTCCGGGACAGGTCCTACAATGAGCAGTTCTTC.

At least ten counts were recorded for this clonotype. The genes are TRBV20-1 and TRBJ2-3; D unresolved. Trimming cost V 7 bases and J 3 bases, with 14 bases left between them. This CDR3 has 13 amino acids. Germline CDR1 and CDR2: DFQATT and SNEGSKA (reference sequence). The CDR3 DNA reads as TGCAGTGTGACGGCCCTCTCGACAGATACGCAGTATTTT. This gives the protein CSVTALSTDTQYF.

This clonotype has a count of ten or more. The rearrangement uses TRBV4-3 and TRBJ2-4; D possibly corresponds to TRBD1 (6 bases). The CDR3 loop spans 17 amino acids. Germline V gene sequence: CDR1 LGHNA, CDR2 YSLEER. The germline V and J ends were trimmed by 0 bases and 0 bases, with 12 bases remaining between them. Here the CDR3 reads CASSQDWGLGAKNIQYF. The CDR3 DNA is TGCGCCAGCAGCCAAGATTGGGGGCTCGGAGCCAAAAACATTCAGTACTTC.

There are a few counts of this clonotype. The chain links TRBV20-1 to TRBJ2-5; 7 nucleotides align to TRBD2. Germline CDR1 DFQATT, CDR2 SNEGSKA (reference sequence). Losses at the gene ends were 0 bases for V and 1 base for J; bases not matched to a gene: 8. The CDR3 consists of 16 residues. CDR3 loop: CSARDYRGRGQETQYF. The CDR3 region has the DNA TGCAGTGCTAGAGATTATCGAGGGAGGGGCCAAGAGACCCAGTACTTC.